This entry features one TCR beta chain sequence. Its antigen is not identified. Only in-frame clones appear in the TCRdb table, and some are missing; sequencing was by immunoSEQ multiplex PCR. The sample holds approximately 160,000 clones, approximately 89% seen once. The V end lost 3 bases, the J end lost 2 bases, and 8 bases lay between the germline ends. Germline lookup yields CDR1 GTSNPN and CDR2 SVGIG (reference sequence). This CDR3 spans 13 amino acids. These data belong to a study of cytomegalovirus exposure and HLA in healthy donors. Study-level background: The platform used for the 95 to 150 validation repertoires matched that of the approximately 710 first-cohort repertoires, a later analysis reported.

Findings of the study overall: In vitro checks showed that three CMV-associated chains really do target CMV antigens.

Sequencing input: PBMCs. The clonotype originates from a woman under 30 in good health and CMV-seropositive. The gene calls are TRBV30 and TRBJ2-1, with D possibly matching TRBD2 (6 bases). This CDR3 is CAWSGSTYNEQFF. DNA of the CDR3: TGTGCCTGGAGCGGGAGCACCTACAATGAGCAGTTCTTC.